These T cell receptor beta chains were read from a single sample in a study of blood T cell repertoires in COVID-19. Sequenced by immunoSEQ multiplex PCR; TCRdb stores in-frame clones only, minus some. The profile shows 200,000 to 250,000 clones, approximately 85% of them singletons. The sequenced sample was peripheral blood. The receptors here all came from a man in his fifties or sixties who had recovered from COVID-19. CDR3s include the opening cysteine and the closing phenylalanine or tryptophan. The D gene is left open where the match is weak. Expanded clones get a size class; other rows say once, few or many, or leave the size out.

>.|TRBV29-1|TRBJ2-1|.
CSVEDPRLLAEQFF
TGCAGCGTTGAAGATCCCCGTCTATTAGCGGAGCAGTTCTTC
>.|TRBV28|TRBJ2-3|TRBD2
CASIFWASGYLGDTQYF
TGTGCCAGCATATTTTGGGCTAGCGGGTATCTGGGAGATACGCAGTATTTT
>.|TRBV3-1/TRBV3-2|TRBJ2-4|.
CASSSNLGQTGVAKNIQYF
TGTGCCAGCAGCAGCAATTTGGGTCAGACAGGAGTAGCCAAAAACATTCAGTACTTC
>.|TRBV6-5|TRBJ2-3|TRBD2
CASRIAGGTDTQYF
TGTGCCAGCAGGATAGCGGGAGGCACAGATACGCAGTATTTT
>once|TRBV28|TRBJ2-7|TRBD1
CASSSTGGFVGQYF
TGTGCCAGCAGTTCGACAGGGGGCTTTGTAGGGCAGTACTTC
>.|TRBV27|TRBJ2-1|TRBD1
CASSLSLVATGQGALRYNEQFF
TGTGCCAGCAGTTTATCCTTAGTCGCTACCGGACAGGGGGCCCTTAGATACAATGAGCAGTTCTTC
>.|TRBV2|TRBJ2-5|.
CASSHLGGAGETQYF
TGTGCCAGCAGTCATCTGGGGGGGGCCGGGGAGACCCAGTACTTC
>.|TRBV5-4|TRBJ2-3|TRBD2
CASSRETSGWGDTQYF
TGTGCCAGCAGCCGAGAGACTAGCGGGTGGGGAGATACGCAGTATTTT
>.|TRBV15|TRBJ1-5|.
CATSRKAYSNQPQHF
TGTGCCACCAGCAGAAAAGCTTATAGCAATCAGCCCCAGCATTTT
>.|TRBV4-1|TRBJ2-5|.
CASSQEEGPYQETQYF
TGCGCCAGCAGCCAAGAGGAGGGTCCGTACCAAGAGACCCAGTACTTC
>.|TRBV9|TRBJ2-3|TRBD2
CASSPGTSDDTQYF
TGTGCCAGCAGCCCAGGGACTAGCGATGATACGCAGTATTTT
>.|TRBV19|TRBJ1-5|.
CASSLKRNSNQPQHF
TGTGCCAGTAGCCTAAAGAGGAATAGCAATCAGCCCCAGCATTTT
>.|TRBV6-5|TRBJ1-6|TRBD1
CASIKGTVNSPLHF
TGTGCCAGCATAAAAGGGACAGTGAATTCACCCCTCCACTTT
>.|TRBV6-5|TRBJ2-1|.
CASSRVNEQFF
TGTGCCAGCAGCAGGGTGAATGAGCAGTTCTTC
>.|TRBV18|TRBJ1-2|.
CASSRGADGYTF
TGTGCCAGCTCTCGGGGGGCAGACGGCTACACCTTC
>.|TRBV2|TRBJ2-2|TRBD2
CASIGGRVYDGELFF
TGTGCCAGCATTGGCGGGAGGGTCTATGACGGGGAGCTGTTTTTT
>.|TRBV2|TRBJ2-7|.
CASRDQGPSSYEQYF
TGTGCCAGCAGAGATCAGGGGCCAAGCTCCTACGAGCAGTACTTC
>.|TRBV10-3|TRBJ1-2|TRBD1
CAISGTGEDGYTF
TGTGCCATCAGCGGGACAGGGGAAGATGGCTACACCTTC
>.|TRBV15|TRBJ1-5|.
CATSRVSGAQPQHF
TGTGCCACCAGCAGAGTATCAGGGGCTCAGCCCCAGCATTTT
>.|TRBV10-1|TRBJ2-1|TRBD1
CASTPGQGPYNEQFF
TGCGCCAGCACCCCGGGACAGGGGCCCTACAATGAGCAGTTCTTC
>.|TRBV12-2|TRBJ2-1|.
CASRLYPGGPYNEQFF
TGTGCAAGTCGCTTATACCCGGGAGGGCCCTACAATGAGCAGTTCTTC
>.|TRBV28|TRBJ2-1|.
CASSTPNAGPRYSYNEQFF
TGTGCCAGCAGTACCCCAAACGCGGGGCCCCGTTACTCCTACAATGAGCAGTTCTTC
>.|TRBV6-5|TRBJ2-5|.
CASGMGPRAQYF
TGTGCCAGCGGGATGGGGCCCCGGGCCCAGTACTTC
>.|TRBV28|TRBJ2-3|.
CASSFGGSTDTQYF
TGTGCCAGCAGTTTTGGCGGGAGCACAGATACGCAGTATTTT
>once|TRBV15|TRBJ1-5|.
CATSRDQNGEPQHF
TGTGCCACCAGCAGAGATCAGAACGGGGAGCCCCAGCATTTT
>.|TRBV6-5|TRBJ2-7|TRBD2
CASRGGGTLYEQYF
TGTGCCAGCAGGGGCGGGGGGACCCTCTACGAGCAGTACTTC
>.|TRBV28|TRBJ2-5|TRBD2
CASSSKTGTSGGRETQYF
TGTGCCAGCAGTTCCAAAACCGGGACTAGCGGAGGTAGAGAGACCCAGTACTTC
>.|TRBV6-5|TRBJ1-6|.
CASSYSHSSYNSPLHF
TGTGCCAGCAGTTACTCTCACAGCTCCTATAATTCACCCCTCCACTTT
>.|TRBV11-3|TRBJ2-7|TRBD2
CASSYSGSSYEQYF
TGTGCCAGCAGCTATAGCGGGAGTTCCTACGAGCAGTACTTC
>.|TRBV18|TRBJ2-5|.
CASSPGSGETQYF
TGTGCCAGCTCACCGGGCAGTGGGGAGACCCAGTACTTC
>.|TRBV6-5|TRBJ1-5|.
CASSRTEKSNQPQHF
TGTGCCAGCAGTCGGACAGAAAAGAGCAATCAGCCCCAGCATTTT
>once|TRBV28|TRBJ2-5|TRBD2
CASSWVSGRAKTQYF
TGTGCCAGCAGTTGGGTTAGCGGGAGGGCGAAGACCCAGTACTTC
>.|TRBV28|TRBJ1-1|TRBD1
CASSLTGTGGTEAFF
TGTGCCAGCAGTCTGACCGGGACAGGGGGCACTGAAGCTTTCTTT
>.|TRBV6-1|TRBJ2-3|TRBD2
CASREMTSGRGDTQYF
TGTGCCAGCAGGGAAATGACTAGCGGGAGAGGGGATACGCAGTATTTT
>once|TRBV4-1|TRBJ2-7|TRBD2
CASSPHREALSYEQYF
TGCGCCAGCAGCCCCCACCGGGAGGCCCTCTCCTACGAGCAGTACTTC
>few|TRBV19|TRBJ2-3|.
CASSIGQAPGHF
TGTGCCAGTAGTATAGGACAGGCACCGGGGCATTTT
>.|TRBV6-2/TRBV6-3|TRBJ2-7|TRBD2
CASSPVLGTSGSTSYEQYF
TGTGCCAGCAGTCCCGTTCTCGGGACTAGCGGGAGCACTTCCTACGAGCAGTACTTC
>.|TRBV11-3|TRBJ2-1|.
CASSPGGLPYNEQFF
TGTGCCAGCAGCCCCGGGGGGCTGCCCTACAATGAGCAGTTCTTC
>.|TRBV6-6|TRBJ1-4|.
CASSLASVSTNEKLFF
TGTGCCAGCAGTTTGGCTTCTGTGTCGACTAATGAAAAACTGTTTTTT
>.|TRBV11-2|TRBJ1-1|.
CASSLDPGALPEAFF
TGTGCCAGCAGCTTAGATCCAGGGGCCCTTCCTGAAGCTTTCTTT
>.|TRBV6-5|TRBJ1-5|.
CASSYSNDKIKPQHF
TGTGCCAGCAGTTACTCGAATGACAAAATTAAGCCCCAGCATTTT
>.|TRBV6-2/TRBV6-3|TRBJ2-2|.
CASSYAGGSGELFF
TGTGCCAGCAGTTATGCCGGGGGATCCGGGGAGCTGTTTTTT
>once|TRBV28|TRBJ1-3|.
CASSQDRFGNTIYF
TGTGCCAGCAGTCAAGACAGATTTGGAAACACCATATATTTT
>.|TRBV9|TRBJ1-5|TRBD1
CASSPPGTAYNQPQHF
TGTGCCAGCAGCCCCCCCGGGACAGCCTACAATCAGCCCCAGCATTTT
>.|TRBV12-3/TRBV12-4|TRBJ2-7|TRBD2
CTSSSSGKYEQYF
TGTACCAGCAGTTCCAGCGGGAAGTACGAGCAGTACTTC
>.|TRBV19|TRBJ1-1|.
CASTRKTRGTEAFF
TGTGCCAGTACCAGAAAGACTAGAGGAACTGAAGCTTTCTTT
>.|TRBV9|TRBJ2-3|TRBD2
CASSTTSGSTDTQYF
TGTGCCAGCAGCACCACTAGCGGGAGCACAGATACGCAGTATTTT
>.|TRBV13|TRBJ2-3|TRBD2
CASSLSWREGTDTQYF
TGTGCCAGCAGCTTGAGTTGGCGGGAGGGAACAGATACGCAGTATTTT
>.|TRBV5-4|TRBJ2-3|TRBD2
CASSLSSGYGDTQYF
TGTGCCAGCAGCTTGTCTAGCGGGTATGGAGATACGCAGTATTTT
>few|TRBV5-1|TRBJ2-7|TRBD2
CASSDAGGPSYEQYF
TGCGCCAGCAGCGACGCGGGAGGCCCCTCCTACGAGCAGTACTTC
>few|TRBV19|TRBJ2-1|TRBD2
CASIRTSGTQSEQFF
TGTGCCAGTATCCGGACTAGCGGGACCCAGAGTGAGCAGTTCTTC
>.|TRBV24-1|TRBJ2-2|TRBD1
CATSDPGQGFFGELFF
TGTGCCACCAGTGACCCGGGACAGGGGTTTTTCGGGGAGCTGTTTTTT
>.|TRBV18|TRBJ1-6|.
CASSPSRKNSPLHF
TGTGCCAGCTCACCATCCAGAAAGAATTCACCCCTCCACTTT
>.|TRBV7-9|TRBJ2-7|TRBD2
CASRPLAGVSEEQYF
TGTGCCAGCAGACCACTAGCGGGAGTTTCGGAGGAGCAGTACTTC
>.|TRBV28|TRBJ2-2|.
CASRTERIAVNTGELFF
TGTGCCAGCAGGACCGAAAGAATAGCGGTGAACACCGGGGAGCTGTTTTTT